The 25 T cell receptor beta chains below were found in one sample sequenced in a study of siplizumab effects on memory and regulatory T cells. Sequencing was performed with immunoSEQ multiplex PCR; in TCRdb, only in-frame clones are kept and a portion is missing. The sample records approximately 94,000 clones, approximately 91% being singletons. Sequencing was carried out using CD4+ T cells sorted from blood. These receptors were taken from a human donor in good health.

The rearrangement links TRBV10-3 to TRBJ2-3; TRBD1 aligns across 9 bases. The V gene's germline CDR1 is ENHRY and CDR2 SYGVKD. This CDR3 has 14 residues. The ends lost 11 bases at V and 5 bases at J; junction bases unmatched: 11. CDR3 sequence reads: CASKSGTGIDTQYF. CDR3 nucleotides: TGTGCCTCAAAATCCGGGACAGGGATAGATACGCAGTATTTT.

The chain is built from TRBV15 and TRBJ2-5; tentatively, D is TRBD1 (6 bases). The V end was cut by 1 base, the J end by 3 bases, with 15 bases between. Germline loops: CDR1 LNHNV, CDR2 YYDKDF (reference sequence). The CDR3 runs 16 residues. The CDR3, as DNA: TGTGCCACCAGCAGAGTTGGACAGAAACTGGAAGAGACCCAGTACTTC. Translation: CATSRVGQKLEETQYF.

This chain joins TRBV6-6 and TRBJ1-1; D possibly corresponds to TRBD1 (5 bases). The CDR3 spans 14 residues. Germline-derived CDR1 and CDR2 are MNHNY and SVGAGI (reference sequence). Deletions cut 1 base from V and 1 base from J, with 7 bases between. The CDR3 loop is CASSYLGENTEAFF. As DNA, the CDR3 is TGTGCCAGCAGTTACTTAGGGGAGAACACTGAAGCTTTCTTT.

The V gene is TRBV27, the J gene TRBJ2-2, with 8 bases identical to TRBD2. There are 15 residues in the CDR3. Looked up from germline, CDR1 is MNHEY and CDR2 is SMNVEV (reference sequence). With V trimmed by 8 bases and J by 2 bases, 7 bases remained unmatched. The DNA of the CDR3 is TGTGCCAGCGCACGGGGGGGCCCTAACACCGGGGAGCTGTTTTTT. Encoded protein: CASARGGPNTGELFF.

V usage is TRBV23-1 and J usage is TRBJ2-1; tentatively, D is TRBD1 or TRBD2 (6 bases each). TRBV23-1 is an open reading frame, and its role is uncertain. CDR3 length equals 18 residues. Trimming removed 1 base from V and 5 bases from J, with 21 bases in between. The CDR3 nucleotides are TGCGCCAGCAGTCAATGGACCCTAGAGGGGGGCGCGCACAATGAGCAGTTCTTC. This sequence encodes CASSQWTLEGGAHNEQFF.

This chain joins TRBV1 and TRBJ2-6. TRBV1 is a recognized pseudogene. CDR3 size: 19 residues. CDR3 sequence reads: CTSSQDRRAGPSGANVLTF. The CDR3 DNA sequence: TGCACCAGCAGCCAAGACCGACGGGCTGGCCCGTCTGGGGCCAACGTCCTGACTTTC.

The DNA of the CDR3 is TGCGCCAGCAGCCACAGAGCGGGGGGCTCCTACAATGAGCAGTTCTTC. As protein: CASSHRAGGSYNEQFF. J is TRBJ2-1 and V is TRBV4-3; 9 bases align to TRBD2. There are 16 residues in the CDR3. With V trimmed by 3 bases and J by 0 bases, 3 bases remained unmatched. Germline-derived CDR1 and CDR2 are LGHNA and YSLEER.

The chain links TRBV6-1 to TRBJ2-7; D is unclear. The CDR3 length is 11 residues. Per the germline V gene, CDR1 is MNHNS and CDR2 is SASEGT. V was trimmed by 8 bases and J by 7 bases, leaving 12 bases between them. CDR3 in DNA: TGTGCCAGCGTTAGTCAAGGTGAGCAGTACTTC. Residues: CASVSQGEQYF.

The J gene is TRBJ2-1, the V gene TRBV6-4, with TRBD2 identical over 8 bases. Trimming took 5 bases from V and 2 from J; bases not matched to a gene: 8. CDR3 size: 16 residues. The germline gives CDR1 MRHNA, CDR2 SNTAGT. CDR3 region: CASSYTAGGAYNEQFF. The CDR3 coding sequence is TGTGCCAGCAGTTACACGGCGGGGGGAGCCTACAATGAGCAGTTCTTC.

The gene calls are TRBV2 and TRBJ2-2; D is perhaps TRBD1 (6 bases). Looked up from germline, CDR1 is SNHLY and CDR2 is FYNNEI. The CDR3 spans 12 residues. The CDR3 sequence: CGGREDTGELFF. The DNA of the CDR3 is TGTGGGGGGCGTGAAGACACCGGGGAGCTGTTTTTT.

The V call is TRBV7-6, the J call TRBJ1-2; 7 bases are shared with TRBD1. This CDR3 has 12 amino acids. Germline loops: CDR1 SGHVS, CDR2 FNYEAQ. This CDR3 is CAVTGFNYGYTF. CDR3 bases: TGTGCTGTGACAGGGTTTAACTATGGCTACACCTTC.

The chain has TRBV7-7 and TRBJ1-3; no definite D call. V gave up 8 bases and J gave up 4 bases, with 6 bases separating them. The CDR3 has 11 amino acids. CDR1 is SSHAT and CDR2 is FNYEAQ in the germline V gene (reference sequence). The CDR3 is CASGSGNTIYF. In DNA, the CDR3 is TGTGCCAGCGGATCCGGAAACACCATATATTTT.

The chain couples TRBV5-1 to TRBJ2-7, with D perhaps matching TRBD2 (7 bases). CDR1 is SGHRS, CDR2 YFSETQ, per germline. This CDR3 has 15 amino acids. V lost 2 bases and J lost 3, with 15 bases in between. Here the CDR3 DNA reads TGCGCCAGCAGCTTCGGAGGGGGGGAGTACTACGAGCAGTACTTC. Translated: CASSFGGGEYYEQYF.

This clone was counted a single time. This sample includes further DNA sequences coding for the same CDR3. The V and J genes are TRBV5-1 and TRBJ2-5, with no clear D. The germline V gene encodes CDR1 SGHRS and CDR2 YFSETQ. This CDR3 spans 11 amino acids. V dropped 2 bases and J dropped 2 bases, with 1 base sitting between them. The CDR3 DNA sequence: TGCGCCAGCAGCTTTCAAGAGACCCAGTACTTC. Residues: CASSFQETQYF.

The chain joins TRBV5-6 to TRBJ1-1, with D possibly being TRBD1 (5 bases). Per the germline V gene, CDR1 is SGHDT and CDR2 is YYEEEE. The CDR3 loop spans 16 amino acids. The V end lost 0 bases, the J end lost 4 bases, and 16 bases lay between the germline ends. The CDR3, as DNA: TGTGCCAGCAGCTTGGATGTCGGGACCCCGGGCACTGAAGCTTTCTTT. Translating gives CASSLDVGTPGTEAFF.

The chain employs TRBV14 and TRBJ2-1, with unresolved D. Trimming took 4 bases from V and 3 from J, leaving 13 bases between them. This CDR3 spans 15 amino acids. Germline CDR1 and CDR2: SGHDN and FVKESK. The CDR3 spells CASSRQGTFYNEQFF. CDR3 coding DNA: TGTGCCAGCAGCCGGCAAGGAACTTTCTACAATGAGCAGTTCTTC.

CDR3 in DNA: TGCGCCAGCAGCCAACCCACGGCGGGGGAGCGGCAGCCCCAGCATTTT. It specifies CASSQPTAGERQPQHF. The chain links TRBV4-1 to TRBJ1-5, with TRBD1 as a possible D gene (5 bases). The CDR3 runs to 16 residues. From germline, CDR1 is MGHRA and CDR2 YSYEKL. The ends were cut back, 2 bases at V and 7 bases at J, with 18 bases in the middle.

This clone has just one count. This chain connects TRBV6-6 to TRBJ1-5; tentative D call: TRBD1 (6 bases). The CDR3 consists of 15 residues. Trimming cost V 7 bases and J 2 bases, with 15 bases left between them. Per the germline V gene, CDR1 is MNHNY and CDR2 is SVGAGI (reference sequence). CDR3 DNA: TGTGCCAGCACTTCCCGGGGGGCGCGCAATCAGCCCCAGCATTTT. This sequence encodes CASTSRGARNQPQHF.

The chain has TRBV2 and TRBJ1-5; no clear D gene. From germline, CDR1 is SNHLY and CDR2 FYNNEI. Trimming removed 4 bases from V and 2 bases from J, with 9 bases in between. The CDR3 runs 14 residues. CDR3 sequence: CASSVRVGNQPQHF. In nucleotides, the CDR3 is TGTGCCAGCAGTGTAAGGGTGGGCAATCAGCCCCAGCATTTT.

The gene calls are TRBV27 and TRBJ1-5; D uncertain. Trimming cost V 4 bases and J 2 bases, with 9 bases left between them. The CDR3 is made up of 14 amino acids. Germline CDR1 MNHEY, CDR2 SMNVEV (reference sequence). CDR3 sequence (DNA): TGTGCCAGCAGTTCTGGACTGGGCAATCAGCCCCAGCATTTT. Amino acid sequence: CASSSGLGNQPQHF.

The chain has TRBV6-5 and TRBJ2-3, with 10 bases matching TRBD2. CDR1 and CDR2 (germline): MNHEY, SVGAGI. The V and J ends lost 3 bases and 1 base, in that order; junction bases with no gene match: 4. CDR3 length: 16 residues. The DNA for the CDR3 is TGTGCCAGCAGTTATTCCCTAGCGGGGGGCACAGATACGCAGTATTTT. Translated: CASSYSLAGGTDTQYF.

The V gene is TRBV20-1, the J gene TRBJ2-3; D ambiguous. Trimming took 6 bases from V and 5 from J, leaving 9 bases between them. The CDR3 length is 11 residues. The germline gives CDR1 DFQATT, CDR2 SNEGSKA (reference sequence). The CDR3 coding sequence is TGCAGTGCCCAAACCGGAGATACGCAGTATTTT. Translating gives CSAQTGDTQYF.

The CDR3 region is CASSLLAGGPDTQYF. CDR3 nucleotide sequence: TGTGCCAGCAGTTTACTAGCGGGGGGGCCAGATACGCAGTATTTT. The chain recombines TRBV6-6 with TRBJ2-3, with 13 bases lining up with TRBD2. Per germline, CDR1 MNHNY and CDR2 SVGAGI (reference sequence). The J segment lost 4 bases and the V segment lost 4 bases, leaving 2 bases of the junction unmatched. This CDR3 region has 15 residues.

V is TRBV7-9 and J is TRBJ1-2; a weak D match, TRBD1 (6 bases). The germline CDR1 and CDR2 sequences are SEHNR and FQNEAQ (reference sequence). V dropped 5 bases and J dropped 6 bases, with 13 bases sitting between them. The CDR3 sequence is 13 residues long. The CDR3: CASSRGGKDGYTF. The DNA of the CDR3 is TGTGCCAGCAGCCGAGGGGGGAAAGATGGCTACACCTTC.

This chain connects TRBV6-5 to TRBJ2-7; a weak D match, TRBD2 (5 bases). The length of the CDR3 is 14 residues. Germline loops: CDR1 MNHEY, CDR2 SVGAGI. Trimming stripped 4 bases from V and 5 bases from J, with 15 bases between. The CDR3 DNA reads as TGTGCCAGCAGTTTGCCGGGGTTACGGGACGAGCAGTACTTC. Its protein product is CASSLPGLRDEQYF.